One and the same sample provided the 16 T cell receptor beta chains below, sequenced in a study of cytomegalovirus exposure and HLA in healthy donors. This PCR relied on a set of 60 Vbeta primers and 13 Jbeta primers. Repertoires were generated with immunoSEQ multiplex PCR, while TCRdb's copy carries only in-frame clones and drops some. The table shows some 170,000 clones, with around 80% occurring only once. The sample comprised PBMCs. The source of these receptors is a young man in good health and CMV-seropositive.

This clone was counted a few times. The chain combines TRBV2 with TRBJ1-3; D not resolved. This CDR3 comprises 13 residues. Trimming removed 8 bases at V and 0 bases at J, with 8 bases between. Germline CDR1 and CDR2: SNHLY and FYNNEI. The CDR3 nucleotides are TGTGCCAGCTTGCTCGGCTCTGGAAACACCATATATTTT. Its protein is CASLLGSGNTIYF.

Judged by abundance, this clone is medium-sized. This sequence joins TRBV19 and TRBJ1-5; TRBD1 aligns across 8 bases. J was trimmed by 7 bases and V by 8 bases; bases with no gene match: 7. The CDR3 loop spans 13 amino acids. The germline V gene encodes CDR1 LNHDA and CDR2 SQIVND (reference sequence). The CDR3 region is CASGGTGGQPQHF. The CDR3 nucleotides read TGTGCCAGTGGGGGGACAGGCGGGCAGCCCCAGCATTTT.

Here the CDR3 DNA reads TGTGCCAGCTCACCACAGACAGGGGGGAACACTGAAGCTTTCTTT. Protein: CASSPQTGGNTEAFF. The chain carries TRBV18 and TRBJ1-1; 9 bases are shared with TRBD1. Germline assignment: CDR1 KGHSH and CDR2 LQKENI. The length of the CDR3 is 15 residues. V dropped 1 base and J dropped 1; count of bases not matched to a gene: 1.

The chain couples TRBV2 to TRBJ2-3, with TRBD2 matching 13 bases. Germline trimming cut 4 bases from V and 6 bases from J; bases unmatched to any gene: 10. This CDR3 has 17 residues. The germline CDR1 and CDR2 sequences are SNHLY and FYNNEI. The CDR3 DNA is TGTGCCAGCAGTGTTTCGAGACTAGCGGGAGGAGGGGATACGCAGTATTTT. It encodes CASSVSRLAGGGDTQYF.

The V gene is TRBV7-8, the J gene TRBJ2-3; TRBD1 matches at 11 bases. The germline CDR1 and CDR2 sequences are SGHVS and FQNEAQ. Trimming took 8 bases from V and 2 from J; bases not matched to a gene: 6. The CDR3 is made up of 15 amino acids. CDR3 sequence reads: CASWGQGGITDTQYF. DNA for the CDR3: TGTGCCAGCTGGGGACAGGGGGGCATCACAGATACGCAGTATTTT.

Concerning this clone: Compared with germline, one end of the junction differs, possibly owing to a read error. The J gene is TRBJ2-6, the V gene TRBV2; 11 positions match TRBD2. This CDR3 spans 20 amino acids. The V gene's germline CDR1 is SNHLY and CDR2 FYNNEI. The CDR3 loop reads CASSSIPTGTSGSGANGLTF. The DNA for the CDR3 is TGTGCCAGCAGTTCTATCCCGACCGGGACTAGCGGCTCTGGGGCCAACGGCCTGACTTTC.

The CDR3 nucleotides read TGTGCCAGCAGCGTAACTGCGGGCCGATGGAACACTGAAGCTTTCTTT. Encoded protein: CASSVTAGRWNTEAFF. V usage is TRBV9 and J usage is TRBJ1-1; D not resolved. The CDR3 totals 16 residues. V lost 1 base, J lost 1 base, and 14 bases lay in between. Germline assignment: CDR1 SGDLS and CDR2 YYNGEE.

The rearrangement links TRBV10-2 to TRBJ2-7, with D possibly TRBD2 on 6 matching bases. CDR3 size: 14 residues. Germline assignment: CDR1 WSHSY and CDR2 SAAADI. Trimming removed 6 bases at V and 0 bases at J, with 12 bases between. CDR3 region: CASRGGAGSYEQYF. CDR3 nucleotides: TGCGCCAGCAGGGGTGGAGCGGGCTCCTACGAGCAGTACTTC.

Only one count was recorded for this clone. This rearrangement joins TRBV19 to TRBJ2-5, with D unclear. Germline values: CDR1 LNHDA, CDR2 SQIVND (reference sequence). The CDR3 covers 13 residues. The ends were cut back, 1 base at V and 3 bases at J, with 6 bases in the middle. CDR3 DNA sequence: TGTGCCAGTAGTATAGGCAGAAAAGAGACCCAGTACTTC. Protein: CASSIGRKETQYF.

This clone was observed a handful of times. This sample also contains other DNA sequences that code for the same CDR3. The rearrangement links TRBV7-9 to TRBJ1-5; D not resolved. Germline CDR1 is SEHNR and CDR2 is FQNEAQ (reference sequence). This CDR3 has 12 residues. V was trimmed by 1 base and J by 7 bases, leaving 5 bases between them. This CDR3 reads CASSLDIQPQHF. The CDR3 bases are TGTGCCAGCAGCTTAGATATCCAGCCCCAGCATTTT.

The J gene is TRBJ2-2, the V gene TRBV6-5; D may be TRBD2 (5 bases). Trimming removed 4 bases at V and 6 bases at J, with 12 bases between. CDR1 and CDR2 from the germline V gene are MNHEY and SVGAGI. The CDR3 contains 14 residues. The CDR3 nucleotides are TGTGCCAGCAGTTGGGTACTAGGAGCCGGGGAGCTGTTTTTT. Amino acids: CASSWVLGAGELFF.

The chain recombines TRBV19 with TRBJ2-6; D unresolved. Germline assignment: CDR1 LNHDA and CDR2 SQIVND (reference sequence). Trimming took off 4 bases at V and 2 bases at J, with 21 bases between the two ends. This CDR3 spans 19 amino acids. CDR3 DNA sequence: TGTGCCAGTAGTAAACCCGGTGAGGAATTTTCGGCTGGGGCCAACGTCCTGACTTTC. Its protein is CASSKPGEEFSAGANVLTF.

This clone came up a few times. The rearrangement joins TRBV5-1 to TRBJ2-7; weak D call: TRBD1 (5 bases). The V end lost 4 bases, the J end lost 1 base, and 9 bases lay between the germline ends. The germline CDR1 and CDR2 sequences are SGHRS and YFSETQ. The CDR3 extends over 13 amino acids. CDR3 region: CASSPDRSYEQYF. The CDR3 DNA follows: TGCGCCAGCAGCCCCGACAGATCCTACGAGCAGTACTTC. Drawing the rest from reference TRBV5-1 and TRBJ2-7, the complete variable domain is KAGVTQTPRYLIKTRGQQVTLSCSPISGHRSVSWYQQTPGQGLQFLFEYFSETQRNKGNFPGRFSGRQFSNSRSEMNVSTLELGDSALYLCASSPDRSYEQYFGPGTRLTVT.

V usage is TRBV7-9 and J usage is TRBJ1-2, with D possibly matching TRBD1 (6 bases). The CDR3 is 13 residues long. CDR1 SEHNR and CDR2 FQNEAQ come from the germline V gene (reference sequence). V shed 2 bases and J shed 11 bases, with 15 bases lying between them. The CDR3 spells CASSLKPTGFYTF. In DNA, the CDR3 is TGTGCCAGCAGCTTAAAACCCACAGGGTTTTACACCTTC.

The rearrangement joins TRBV4-2 to TRBJ2-5; no definite D call. Trimming removed 0 bases at V and 4 bases at J, with 9 bases between. Germline CDR1 LGHNA, CDR2 YNFKEQ. The CDR3 loop spans 14 amino acids. The CDR3 region is CASSQELRRETQYF. The CDR3 DNA sequence: TGTGCCAGCAGCCAAGAACTGCGGAGAGAGACCCAGTACTTC.

J is TRBJ1-4 and V is TRBV2, with D possibly TRBD1 on 6 matching bases. V dropped 6 bases and J dropped 6 bases, with 20 bases sitting between them. Germline loops: CDR1 SNHLY, CDR2 FYNNEI. CDR3 length: 16 amino acids. The CDR3 coding sequence is TGTGCCAGCAGGAAGGACAAGACAGGTCCCTATGAAAAACTGTTTTTT. Encoded protein: CASRKDKTGPYEKLFF.